The 2 T cell receptor beta chains presented below share a single source sample, sequenced in a study of Graves' ophthalmopathy and Graves' hyperthyroidism. Investigators amplified TCR beta CDR3 regions from RNA transcripts. The authors performed first-round RT-PCR with HTBI primers and then a second-round multiplex PCR. MiXCR, run by TCRdb on the multiplex PCR reads, gives a single entry per CDR3 protein. The data hold roughly 350,000 distinct CDR3 sequences, with about 17% observed a single time. What was sequenced was peripheral blood. The receptors originated from an adult woman with stable Graves' hyperthyroidism.

This chain uses TRBV6-1 with TRBJ1-2; D uncertain. CDR3 size: 12 residues. Germline V gene data show CDR1 as MNHNS and CDR2 as SASEGT. V shed 0 bases and J shed 8 bases, with 7 bases lying between them. The CDR3 region is CASSEAGMGYTF. The CDR3 nucleotides are TGTGCCAGCAGTGAAGCAGGGATGGGCTACACCTTC.

This clonotype was detected a few times. The rearrangement uses TRBV10-3 and TRBJ2-7; D is possibly TRBD1 or TRBD2 (7 bases each). The length of the CDR3 is 14 residues. V was pared by 6 bases and J by 3 bases, with 15 bases between. CDR1 is ENHRY and CDR2 is SYGVKD in the germline V gene. The CDR3 spells CAIRGGGSLYEQYF. The CDR3 nucleotides read TGTGCCATCAGGGGAGGGGGCAGCCTCTACGAGCAGTACTTC.